The next 21 T cell receptor beta chains were all read from a single sample in a study of T-cell reconstitution after alpha-beta-depleted transplantation in children. Unique molecular identifiers were incorporated into the prepared TCRbeta library. Via MiXCR, TCRdb re-called the PCR reads, giving one row per CDR3 protein. The sample holds some 600,000 distinct CDR3 sequences, 13% seen once. Sequencing was performed on PBMCs, mostly from graft donor cells, taken 360 days after TCRalphabeta/CD19-depleted stem cell transplant. The receptors were sampled from a male patient younger than 18 who had a stem cell transplant for acute myeloid leukemia, so the T cells may come from the graft donor.

This clonotype was recorded at least ten times. The V and J genes are TRBV11-1 and TRBJ2-1, with TRBD1 identical over 11 bases. The germline gives CDR1 SGHAT, CDR2 FQDESV (reference sequence). The CDR3 loop spans 16 amino acids. The V segment lost 0 bases and the J segment 3 bases; nucleotides outside the gene matches: 1. CDR3 protein: CASSLAGTGGYNEQFF. CDR3 nucleotide sequence: TGTGCCAGCAGCTTAGCTGGGACAGGGGGCTACAATGAGCAGTTCTTC.

This chain joins TRBV5-1 and TRBJ2-1; 9 bases agree with TRBD2. The J segment lost 9 bases and the V segment lost 0 bases, leaving 1 base of the junction unmatched. Germline V CDR1 and CDR2: SGHRS, YFSETQ. The CDR3 has 13 amino acids. The CDR3 sequence is CASSLVLAGEQFF. CDR3 coding DNA: TGCGCCAGCAGCTTGGTACTAGCGGGTGAGCAGTTCTTC.

This clonotype was recorded a few times. The chain couples TRBV12-3 or TRBV12-4 to TRBJ2-1; D might be TRBD1 or TRBD2, each matching 6 bases. The CDR3 runs to 15 residues. The germline V and J ends were trimmed by 3 bases and 9 bases, with 18 bases remaining between them. CDR3 DNA sequence: TGTGCCAGCAGTTTTGGGGGGCGAGGTGCTTCTGAGCAGTTCTTC. Protein sequence: CASSFGGRGASEQFF.

The genes are TRBV24-1 and TRBJ2-6, with D possibly called TRBD1 or TRBD2 (5 bases each). Germline V gene data show CDR1 as KGHDR and CDR2 as SFDVKD. The CDR3 spans 17 residues. Trimming stripped 3 bases from V and 0 bases from J, with 11 bases between. CDR3 nucleotide sequence: TGTGCCACCAGTGATGTCCGGGACGCCTCTGGGGCCAACGTCCTGACTTTC. Translation gives CATSDVRDASGANVLTF.

This clonotype was found a few times. The V call is TRBV5-1, the J call TRBJ2-7; tentatively, D is TRBD1 or TRBD2 (5 bases each). This CDR3 has 14 residues. Germline lookup yields CDR1 SGHRS and CDR2 YFSETQ. Trimming removed 3 bases from V and 2 bases from J, with 12 bases in between. As DNA, the CDR3 is TGCGCCAGCAGCTCACAAATGGGGGCCTACGAGCAGTACTTC. Its translation is CASSSQMGAYEQYF.

The genes are TRBV11-2 and TRBJ1-4; no clear D gene. V lost 7 bases and J 8 bases, leaving 14 bases between the germline ends. This CDR3 is built from 13 residues. Germline V gives CDR1 SGHAT, CDR2 FQNNGV. The CDR3 sequence: CASTARATEKLFF. The DNA of the CDR3 is TGTGCCAGCACCGCCCGGGCCACAGAAAAACTGTTTTTT.

There are many counts of this clonotype. The V call is TRBV12-3 or TRBV12-4, the J call TRBJ2-1, with 11 bases matching TRBD2. This CDR3 region has 14 residues. The V gene end was trimmed by 6 bases and the J gene end by 9 bases; junction bases not matched to a gene: 7. In DNA form, the CDR3 reads TGTGCCAGCAGCCGAATAGCGGGAGGGGCTGAGCAGTTCTTC. Translated: CASSRIAGGAEQFF.

This clonotype appeared many times. The rearrangement uses TRBV20-1 and TRBJ2-4; 10 bases match TRBD1. V was pared by 2 bases and J by 6 bases, with 10 bases of the junction left unmatched. Looked up from germline, CDR1 is DFQATT and CDR2 is SNEGSKA (reference sequence). CDR3 length equals 16 residues. In nucleotides, the CDR3 is TGCAGTGCTAGATCTGAAACGACAGGGGGCAGAAACATTCAGTACTTC. Protein sequence: CSARSETTGGRNIQYF.

This clonotype was recorded a few times. The chain is built from TRBV5-5 and TRBJ2-5; D is possibly TRBD1 (5 bases). The germline V gene has CDR1 SGHKS and CDR2 YYEKEE (reference sequence). CDR3 size: 14 residues. V gave up 0 bases and J gave up 5 bases, with 11 bases separating them. This CDR3 is CASSLDPGQETQYF. In DNA, the CDR3 is TGTGCCAGCAGCTTGGATCCAGGGCAGGAGACCCAGTACTTC.

CDR3 sequence (DNA): TGTGCCAGCAGTTTAGAAGTCTATAAAGAGACCCAGTACTTC. It is translated as CASSLEVYKETQYF. The chain couples TRBV12-3 or TRBV12-4 to TRBJ2-5; D unresolved. The V gene lost 1 base and the J gene lost 3 bases, with 9 bases spanning the gap. The CDR3 has 14 residues.

The table lists this clonotype with many counts. Germline and junction disagree at one end, which may indicate a read error. The rearrangement uses TRBV7-9 and TRBJ2-5, with D unresolved. Germline V gene sequence: CDR1 SEHNR, CDR2 FQNEAQ (reference sequence). The CDR3 runs 13 residues. The CDR3 DNA is TGCGCCAGCAGCTTGGAGTGGGGAGAGACCCAGTACTTC. The encoded protein is CASSLEWGETQYF.

The chain is built from TRBV25-1 and TRBJ2-7, with 8 bases fitting TRBD1. The germline gives CDR1 MGHDK, CDR2 SYGVNS. This CDR3 spans 15 amino acids. Trimming removed 0 bases from V and 2 bases from J; junction bases left unmatched: 3. The CDR3 DNA follows: TGTGCCAGCAGTGAATACGCAGGGGGCCCCTACGAGCAGTACTTC. This encodes CASSEYAGGPYEQYF.

The chain couples TRBV12-3 or TRBV12-4 to TRBJ2-2; D may be TRBD1 (6 bases). The CDR3 covers 15 residues. Trimming pared 5 bases from V and 5 bases from J, leaving 15 bases between. CDR3 sequence: CASSQDRRVTGELFF. DNA of the CDR3: TGTGCCAGCAGTCAGGACAGAAGAGTAACCGGGGAGCTGTTTTTT.

This chain uses TRBV28 with TRBJ2-7; D not certain. This CDR3 comprises 12 residues. The V gene lost 4 bases and the J gene lost 2 bases, with 6 bases spanning the gap. Germline assignment: CDR1 MDHEN and CDR2 SYDVKM. This chain's CDR3 is CASSWPPYEQYF. The CDR3 DNA reads as TGTGCCAGCAGTTGGCCCCCCTACGAGCAGTACTTC.

This clonotype was observed at least ten times. This chain joins TRBV5-1 and TRBJ2-2, with 9 bases aligning to TRBD2. Germline CDR1 SGHRS, CDR2 YFSETQ. The junction had 11 bases not matched to a gene; V was cut back by 1 base and J by 7 bases. This CDR3 region has 17 residues. DNA for the CDR3: TGCGCCAGCAGCTTGTTATCTAGCGGGGTGGCTGACGGGGAGCTGTTTTTT. Its translation is CASSLLSSGVADGELFF.

This clonotype appeared a few times. The chain has TRBV12-3 or TRBV12-4 and TRBJ2-1; no clear D gene. Trimming stripped 4 bases from V and 7 bases from J, with 17 bases between. This CDR3 has 15 residues. The CDR3 nucleotides read TGTGCCAGCAGTTCGGCCCTAGGGTTGGCGAATGAGCAGTTCTTC. It translates to CASSSALGLANEQFF.

The V gene is TRBV19, the J gene TRBJ2-1, with TRBD1 matching over 7 bases. Germline CDR1 reads LNHDA; CDR2 reads SQIVND (reference sequence). Trimming cost V 6 bases and J 1 base; bases outside gene matches: 6. CDR3 length: 15 residues. The CDR3 is CASSPPTGSYNEQFF. The CDR3 DNA sequence: TGTGCCAGTAGCCCACCGACAGGGTCCTACAATGAGCAGTTCTTC.

This clonotype was observed a handful of times. This chain links TRBV6-5 with TRBJ1-2; D possibly corresponds to TRBD1 (5 bases). V dropped 3 bases and J dropped 4 bases, with 15 bases sitting between them. The germline CDR1 and CDR2 sequences are MNHEY and SVGAGI. The CDR3 loop spans 15 amino acids. The CDR3 sequence is CASSYQGQEGYGYTF. The DNA of the CDR3 is TGTGCCAGCAGTTATCAGGGTCAAGAAGGCTATGGCTACACCTTC.

CDR3: CASSPGLVLSYNEQFF. Written as DNA, the CDR3 is TGTGCCAGCAGCCCCGGACTAGTCCTATCCTACAATGAGCAGTTCTTC. The chain is built from TRBV7-9 and TRBJ2-1; TRBD2 matches at 7 bases. V lost 5 bases to trimming and J lost 1 base; unmatched junction nucleotides: 8. Germline V lookup: CDR1 SEHNR, CDR2 FQNEAQ (reference sequence). The CDR3 extends over 16 amino acids.

This clonotype came up many times. The chain carries TRBV12-3 or TRBV12-4 and TRBJ2-1; 10 bases map to TRBD2. V was pared by 6 bases and J by 5 bases, with 4 bases of the junction left unmatched. CDR3 length: 14 amino acids. CDR3 sequence reads: CASSLGTSDNEQFF. The CDR3 nucleotides read TGTGCCAGCAGCCTCGGGACTAGCGACAATGAGCAGTTCTTC.

The table lists this clonotype with a few counts. The CDR3 is CASSLGSSGAQGGTGELFF. The CDR3 nucleotides read TGTGCCAGCAGCTTAGGTTCTAGCGGGGCCCAAGGGGGCACCGGGGAGCTGTTTTTT. The chain recombines TRBV11-2 with TRBJ2-2; 9 nucleotides agree with TRBD2. Trimming cost V 1 base and J 4 bases; bases outside gene matches: 13. Per the germline V gene, CDR1 is SGHAT and CDR2 is FQNNGV. The CDR3 runs to 19 residues. The full variable domain, its missing parts supplied by reference TRBV11-2 and TRBJ2-2, is EAGVAQSPRYKIIEKRQSVAFWCNPISGHATLYWYQQILGQGPKLLIQFQNNGVVDDSQLPKDRFSAERLKGVDSTLKIQPAKLEDSAVYLCASSLGSSGAQGGTGELFFGEGSRLTVL.